These 6 T cell receptor beta chains originate from one sample sequenced in a study of identical twins. TCRdb analysed the 5' RACE reads with MiXCR anew, one entry per CDR3 protein. The sample records 690,000 or so distinct CDR3 sequences, more than 6.5% being singletons. These sequences were also reported in another study, on yellow fever vaccine responses in identical twins.

Sequencing used PBMCs. These receptors originate from a woman aged 18-35 years in good health.

The V gene is TRBV2, the J gene TRBJ2-1, with TRBD1 as a possible D gene (6 bases). Trimming stripped 10 bases from V and 2 bases from J, with 18 bases between. CDR3 size: 15 residues. Germline V gene data show CDR1 as SNHLY and CDR2 as FYNNEI. DNA for the CDR3: TGTGCCACCCCTCGGGGAACAGGGACCTACAATGAGCAGTTCTTC. Amino acid sequence: CATPRGTGTYNEQFF.

The chain combines TRBV14 with TRBJ1-4; no firm D call. Germline V gene lookup returns CDR1 SGHDN and CDR2 FVKESK. This CDR3 is 15 amino acids long. The V gene lost 2 bases and the J gene lost 5 bases, with 12 bases spanning the gap. The CDR3: CASSQRGFSNEKLFF. The DNA for the CDR3 is TGTGCCAGCAGCCAAAGAGGCTTCTCCAATGAAAAACTGTTTTTT.

The table lists this clonotype with a few counts. This chain uses TRBV7-2 with TRBJ1-6; 7 positions agree with TRBD1. V dropped 0 bases and J dropped 13; count of bases not matched to a gene: 15. Germline CDR1 is SGHTA and CDR2 is FQGNSA. The CDR3 is 17 residues long. CDR3 in DNA: TGTGCCAGCAGCTTAGCTGGGACAGCGCTAGATTCGTGGCCCCTCCACTTT. Its translation: CASSLAGTALDSWPLHF.

This chain links TRBV28 with TRBJ2-1; 8 bases are shared with TRBD2. V lost 7 bases, J lost 4 bases, and 6 bases stayed unmatched. The CDR3 is 14 residues long. Germline lookup yields CDR1 MDHEN and CDR2 SYDVKM. CDR3 region: CASTPPGGYNEQFF. CDR3 DNA: TGTGCCAGCACCCCGCCGGGGGGGTACAATGAGCAGTTCTTC.

This chain uses TRBV27 with TRBJ2-1; TRBD1 is a possible D gene (5 bases). CDR3 size: 15 residues. Trimming pared 3 bases from V and 4 bases from J, leaving 13 bases between. Per germline, CDR1 MNHEY and CDR2 SMNVEV (reference sequence). The CDR3 region is CASSFAGIGYNEQFF. The DNA of the CDR3 is TGTGCCAGCAGTTTTGCAGGGATCGGGTACAATGAGCAGTTCTTC.

There are a few counts of this clonotype. The V gene is TRBV7-9, the J gene TRBJ1-4; D not resolved. This CDR3 is 14 amino acids long. CDR1 and CDR2 (germline): SEHNR, FQNEAQ (reference sequence). Trimming stripped 1 base from V and 6 bases from J, with 9 bases between. CDR3 residues: CASSLERPYEKLFF. CDR3 coding DNA: TGTGCCAGCAGCTTAGAGCGGCCCTATGAAAAACTGTTTTTT. The full variable domain, completed using reference TRBV7-9 and TRBJ1-4, is DTGVSQNPRHKITKRGQNVTFRCDPISEHNRLYWYRQTLGQGPEFLTYFQNEAQLEKSRLLSDRFSAERPKGSFSTLEIQRTEQGDSAMYLCASSLERPYEKLFFGSGTQLSVL.